The 27 T cell receptor beta chains presented below share a single source sample, sequenced in a study of blood T cell repertoires in COVID-19 (dated by TCRdb to the early 2020s). Libraries were constructed by the immunoSEQ multiplex PCR assay. Sourced from immuneACCESS, this table was stored by TCRdb with only in-frame sequences that have V and J called. A share of the clones is absent; for the studies checked, an unresolved V gene accounts for under half, and the remainder has no known explanation. For this sample there are 50,000 to 70,000 clones; roughly 84% appear just once. Of the sample, more than 5% is held by the ten largest clones. The sample taken for sequencing was peripheral blood. The receptors shown here come from an older woman with acute or convalescent COVID-19.

This rearrangement joins TRBV5-1 to TRBJ1-4; TRBD1 is a possible D gene (5 bases). Germline CDR1 reads SGHRS; CDR2 reads YFSETQ. Trimming took 2 bases from V and 5 from J, leaving 10 bases between them. This CDR3 is 14 amino acids long. The CDR3 loop is CASSFRTLNEKLFF. The CDR3 DNA follows: TGCGCCAGCAGCTTCCGGACACTAAATGAAAAACTGTTTTTT. The full variable domain, its missing parts supplied by reference TRBV5-1 and TRBJ1-4, is KAGVTQTPRYLIKTRGQQVTLSCSPISGHRSVSWYQQTPGQGLQFLFEYFSETQRNKGNFPGRFSGRQFSNSRSEMNVSTLELGDSALYLCASSFRTLNEKLFFGSGTQLSVL.

This chain links TRBV6-5 with TRBJ1-1; D is unresolved. The CDR3 has 11 amino acids. V lost 7 bases and J 0 bases, leaving 3 bases between the germline ends. Germline V gene data show CDR1 as MNHEY and CDR2 as SVGAGI. DNA of the CDR3: TGTGCCAGCACAGTGAACACTGAAGCTTTCTTT. It translates to CASTVNTEAFF.

J is TRBJ2-2 and V is TRBV19, with TRBD2 matching 9 bases. CDR3 length: 17 residues. From germline, CDR1 is LNHDA and CDR2 SQIVND (reference sequence). J gave up 3 bases and V 3 bases, and 8 bases lay outside the gene matches. This CDR3 reads CASSISRQRGDTGELFF. As DNA, the CDR3 is TGTGCCAGTAGTATTAGTCGGCAGCGGGGGGACACCGGGGAGCTGTTTTTT.

This sequence joins TRBV7-2 and TRBJ1-2; possibly TRBD1 for D (5 bases). V was pared by 5 bases and J by 3 bases, with 16 bases between. The CDR3 is 15 amino acids. Germline assignment: CDR1 SGHTA and CDR2 FQGNSA. Here the CDR3 reads CASSRSTALHYGYTF. The DNA of the CDR3 is TGTGCCAGCAGCCGCTCGACAGCGCTCCACTATGGCTACACCTTC.

V and J are TRBV24-1 and TRBJ2-3; tentatively, D is TRBD1 (6 bases). The germline V gene encodes CDR1 KGHDR and CDR2 SFDVKD. V lost 5 bases to trimming and J lost 6 bases, with 23 bases between them. CDR3 length equals 17 residues. The CDR3 sequence: CATSGWEQGLRRDTQYF. Written as DNA, the CDR3 is TGTGCCACCAGTGGATGGGAACAGGGCTTGAGGAGGGATACGCAGTATTTT.

The rearrangement links TRBV7-9 to TRBJ1-1; possible D gene TRBD1, 5 bases. The V gene's germline CDR1 is SEHNR and CDR2 FQNEAQ (reference sequence). Trimming removed 5 bases at V and 1 base at J, with 8 bases between. The CDR3 consists of 13 residues. Here the CDR3 DNA reads TGTGCCAGCAGCATACAGGAGAACACTGAAGCTTTCTTT. It codes for CASSIQENTEAFF.

The CDR3 reads CAISGASGTSYNEQFF. CDR3 sequence (DNA): TGTGCCATCAGTGGGGCTAGCGGGACCTCCTACAATGAGCAGTTCTTC. This sequence joins TRBV10-3 and TRBJ2-1, with 9 bases that match TRBD2. The length of the CDR3 is 16 residues. With 4 bases clipped from V and 0 bases from J, the junction kept 4 bases outside the gene matches. The V gene's germline CDR1 is ENHRY and CDR2 SYGVKD.

This clone was observed a handful of times. The chain combines TRBV29-1 with TRBJ2-3; D unresolved. Germline V gene data show CDR1 as SQVTM and CDR2 as ANQGSEA. V lost 5 bases to trimming and J lost 1 base, with 10 bases between them. The CDR3 is made up of 13 amino acids. In DNA, the CDR3 is TGCAGCGTTATGGCCGCCCGCACAGATACGCAGTATTTT. It is translated as CSVMAARTDTQYF.

The chain combines TRBV19 with TRBJ1-1; 8 nucleotides align to TRBD1. The CDR3 extends over 14 amino acids. The trim removed 3 bases at V and 3 bases at J, leaving 3 bases unmatched. From germline, CDR1 is LNHDA and CDR2 SQIVND (reference sequence). This CDR3 is CASSIRGRDTEAFF. DNA of the CDR3: TGTGCCAGTAGTATCAGGGGGCGAGACACTGAAGCTTTCTTT.

The J gene is TRBJ1-3, the V gene TRBV3-1 (or the pseudogene TRBV3-2); D uncertain. Germline values: CDR1 LGHDT, CDR2 YNNKEL (reference sequence). Trimming shortened V by 3 bases and J by 0 bases, and 9 bases separated the two germline ends. CDR3 length: 15 amino acids. CDR3 in amino acids: CASSQVRYSGNTIYF. CDR3 sequence (DNA): TGTGCCAGCAGCCAGGTCAGATACTCTGGAAACACCATATATTTT.

V usage is TRBV29-1 and J usage is TRBJ1-5, with 9 bases fitting TRBD1. This CDR3 comprises 13 residues. The J segment lost 4 bases and the V segment lost 8 bases, leaving 6 bases of the junction unmatched. Per the germline V gene, CDR1 is SQVTM and CDR2 is ANQGSEA. The CDR3 loop is CSFRDRENQPQHF. The CDR3 nucleotides are TGCAGCTTCCGGGACAGGGAGAATCAGCCCCAGCATTTT.

V is TRBV18 and J is TRBJ2-5, with a tentative D call TRBD1 (6 bases). The CDR3 runs to 15 residues. With 0 bases removed from V and 4 bases from J, the gap between germline ends came to 12 bases. Per the germline V gene, CDR1 is KGHSH and CDR2 is LQKENI. The CDR3 here is CASSPPNGDIETQYF. The CDR3 nucleotides read TGTGCCAGCTCACCACCGAACGGGGACATAGAGACCCAGTACTTC.

This sequence joins TRBV3-1 (or the pseudogene TRBV3-2) and TRBJ2-5; TRBD1 agrees at 9 bases. V gave up 6 bases and J gave up 4 bases; unmatched junction bases: 3. CDR3 length equals 13 residues. Looked up from germline, CDR1 is LGHDT and CDR2 is YNNKEL (reference sequence). In DNA form, the CDR3 reads TGTGCCAGCAGACGGGGACAGGGAGAGACCCAGTACTTC. This gives the protein CASRRGQGETQYF.

The chain recombines TRBV6-5 with TRBJ1-2, with D uncertain. The CDR3 has 13 amino acids. Germline V CDR1 and CDR2: MNHEY, SVGAGI. Trimming took 6 bases from V and 6 from J, leaving 14 bases between them. The CDR3: CASRMTPSDGYTF. The CDR3 DNA sequence: TGTGCCAGCAGAATGACACCTTCGGATGGCTACACCTTC.

The chain links TRBV9 to TRBJ2-3, with TRBD2 matching 8 bases. Germline assignment: CDR1 SGDLS and CDR2 YYNGEE. This CDR3 is built from 12 residues. V dropped 0 bases and J dropped 11; count of bases not matched to a gene: 2. CDR3 sequence reads: CASSVVAGLQYF. As DNA, the CDR3 is TGTGCCAGCAGCGTAGTAGCGGGGCTGCAGTATTTT. Full variable domain (outside the CDR3, taken from reference TRBV9 and TRBJ2-3): DSGVTQTPKHLITATGQRVTLRCSPRSGDLSVYWYQQSLDQGLQFLIQYYNGEERAKGNILERFSAQQFPDLHSELNLSSLELGDSALYFCASSVVAGLQYFGPGTRLTVL.

The chain has TRBV29-1 and TRBJ1-2; weak D call: TRBD1 (5 bases). This CDR3 spans 13 amino acids. Between the trimmed V and J ends, which lost 3 bases and 4 bases, there was a span of 12 bases. The germline V gene has CDR1 SQVTM and CDR2 ANQGSEA. The CDR3 sequence: CSVDPGGAYGYTF. CDR3 bases: TGCAGCGTTGACCCTGGCGGGGCCTATGGCTACACCTTC.

The rearrangement uses TRBV19 and TRBJ1-1; unclear D gene. Trimming cost V 7 bases and J 3 bases, with 6 bases left between them. The CDR3 contains 11 residues. CDR1 is LNHDA, CDR2 SQIVND, per germline (reference sequence). The CDR3 DNA is TGTGCCAGTAAATTAGACACTGAAGCTTTCTTT. This translates into CASKLDTEAFF. The full variable domain, rest sourced from reference TRBV19 and TRBJ1-1, is DGGITQSPKYLFRKEGQNVTLSCEQNLNHDAMYWYRQDPGQGLRLIYYSQIVNDFQKGDIAEGYSVSREKKESFPLTVTSAQKNPTAFYLCASKLDTEAFFGQGTRLTVV.

The gene calls are TRBV5-1 and TRBJ1-2; TRBD1 aligns across 8 bases. V shed 4 bases and J 2 bases; nucleotides not matched to a gene: 22. This CDR3 contains 20 residues. Germline loops: CDR1 SGHRS, CDR2 YFSETQ. Written as DNA, the CDR3 is TGCGCCAGCAGCATCCCGACAGGGGCCGGGGGAGGAGGAGTCAACTATGGCTACACCTTC. It specifies CASSIPTGAGGGGVNYGYTF. Complete variable domain (other parts from reference TRBV5-1 and TRBJ1-2): KAGVTQTPRYLIKTRGQQVTLSCSPISGHRSVSWYQQTPGQGLQFLFEYFSETQRNKGNFPGRFSGRQFSNSRSEMNVSTLELGDSALYLCASSIPTGAGGGGVNYGYTFGSGTRLTVV.

The V call is TRBV6-6, the J call TRBJ2-1; D unresolved. The CDR3 has 13 residues. Deletions cut 6 bases from V and 3 bases from J, with 9 bases between. Germline V lookup: CDR1 MNHNY, CDR2 SVGAGI (reference sequence). The CDR3 here is CASSHTDYNEQFF. CDR3 nucleotide sequence: TGTGCCAGCAGCCATACAGACTACAATGAGCAGTTCTTC.

The chain uses TRBV5-1 and TRBJ2-1; 13 bases match TRBD2. This CDR3 has 14 amino acids. Germline V gene sequence: CDR1 SGHRS, CDR2 YFSETQ. Losses at the gene ends were 7 bases for V and 10 bases for J; bases not matched to a gene: 8. The CDR3, as DNA: TGCGCCAGCCGAGGACTAGCGGGAGCCTTAGAGCAGTTCTTC. Its translation: CASRGLAGALEQFF.

This chain joins TRBV29-1 and TRBJ1-1; 7 bases match TRBD1. Germline V CDR1 and CDR2: SQVTM, ANQGSEA. Trimming removed 8 bases from V and 3 bases from J; junction bases left unmatched: 9. The CDR3 has 13 amino acids. The CDR3 loop reads CSTGQELYTEAFF. The CDR3 nucleotides read TGCAGCACCGGACAGGAATTGTACACTGAAGCTTTCTTT.

The chain has TRBV7-3 and TRBJ1-1; D ambiguous. In germline, CDR1 is SGHTA, CDR2 FQGTGA. V lost 5 bases, J lost 5 bases, and 12 bases lay in between. This CDR3 has 13 residues. DNA for the CDR3: TGTGCCAGCAGCCGCGGGGTAGGAACTGAAGCTTTCTTT. It specifies CASSRGVGTEAFF.

The V gene is TRBV7-9, the J gene TRBJ2-6; D may be TRBD1 (6 bases). Germline V gives CDR1 SEHNR, CDR2 FQNEAQ (reference sequence). The ends were cut back, 5 bases at V and 2 bases at J, with 22 bases in the middle. This CDR3 contains 19 residues. CDR3 protein: CASSPEQGKVVAGANVLTF. In DNA form, the CDR3 reads TGTGCCAGCAGCCCGGAACAGGGTAAAGTTGTGGCTGGGGCCAACGTCCTGACTTTC. Using reference TRBV7-9 and TRBJ2-6 for the parts outside the CDR3, the full variable domain is DTGVSQNPRHKITKRGQNVTFRCDPISEHNRLYWYRQTLGQGPEFLTYFQNEAQLEKSRLLSDRFSAERPKGSFSTLEIQRTEQGDSAMYLCASSPEQGKVVAGANVLTFGAGSRLTVL.

This clone came up once. The chain's CDR3 is CASSQEYRGLEKLFF. The CDR3 DNA sequence: TGTGCCAGCAGCCAAGAATACAGGGGATTGGAAAAACTGTTTTTT. This sequence joins TRBV4-2 and TRBJ1-4, with TRBD1 matching over 7 bases. The J segment lost 8 bases and the V segment lost 0 bases, leaving 6 bases of the junction unmatched. Germline-derived CDR1 and CDR2 are LGHNA and YNFKEQ. The CDR3 covers 15 residues.

The chain joins TRBV3-1 (or the pseudogene TRBV3-2) to TRBJ1-1; D is ambiguous. Germline assignment: CDR1 LGHDT and CDR2 YNNKEL (reference sequence). The germline V and J ends were trimmed by 4 bases and 4 bases, with 13 bases remaining between them. CDR3 length: 14 residues. CDR3 nucleotides: TGTGCCAGCAGCCGGACCCGGAGGAGCACTGAAGCTTTCTTT. Translated, it gives CASSRTRRSTEAFF.

The chain recombines TRBV11-2 with TRBJ1-4; TRBD1 agrees at 10 bases. Germline V gene sequence: CDR1 SGHAT, CDR2 FQNNGV. The CDR3 runs to 15 residues. J was trimmed by 6 bases and V by 3 bases; bases with no gene match: 4. CDR3 region: CASSLGQGWDEKLFF. CDR3 in DNA: TGTGCCAGCAGCTTGGGACAGGGGTGGGATGAAAAACTGTTTTTT.

The V gene is TRBV18, the J gene TRBJ2-2, with TRBD1 matching over 7 bases. After removal of 5 bases from V and 3 bases from J, the junction contained 3 bases not matched to a gene. Germline CDR1 reads KGHSH; CDR2 reads LQKENI. The CDR3 is 14 amino acids. The CDR3 DNA follows: TGTGCCAGCTCAGACAGGGTGGACACCGGGGAGCTGTTTTTT. Residues: CASSDRVDTGELFF.